A selection of T cell receptor beta chains follows, all from one sample in a study of blood T cell repertoires in COVID-19. TCRdb's table, derived via immunoSEQ multiplex PCR, lists solely in-frame clones and lacks some. The sample records approximately 80,000 clones, 70% to 90% being singletons. The specimen sequenced was peripheral blood. Receptors originate from a man aged 50 to 60 with COVID-19, enrolled during active disease. Each CDR3 is given with its conserved first and last residue. The D gene is left open where the match is weak. A clone size is listed for some rows: how often the clone was seen (once, few, many), or a class if it is expanded.

D: .; length: 13; V: TRBV7-9; J: TRBJ2-2; size: .; CDR3: CASSLGSTGELFF; DNA: TGTGCCAGCAGCTTAGGGAGCACCGGGGAGCTGTTTTTT
D: .; length: 13; V: TRBV25-1; J: TRBJ1-3; size: .; CDR3: CASSALSGNTIYF; DNA: TGTGCCAGCAGTGCCCTCTCTGGAAACACCATATATTTT
D: .; length: 17; V: TRBV12-2; J: TRBJ1-2; size: .; CDR3: CASRLLRCDRGYYGYTF; DNA: TGTGCAAGTCGCTTACTCCGCTGCGACAGGGGTTACTATGGCTACACCTTC
D: TRBD2; length: 13; V: TRBV2; J: TRBJ2-5; size: .; CDR3: CASRGGPQETQYF; DNA: TGTGCCAGCCGCGGGGGGCCTCAAGAGACCCAGTACTTC
D: TRBD1; length: 13; V: TRBV9; J: TRBJ1-1; size: .; CDR3: CASSPQGPAEAFF; DNA: TGTGCCAGCAGCCCACAGGGGCCCGCTGAAGCTTTCTTT
D: .; length: 14; V: TRBV28; J: TRBJ1-1; size: .; CDR3: CASSLGGANTEAFF; DNA: TGTGCCAGCAGTTTAGGAGGGGCGAACACTGAAGCTTTCTTT
D: .; length: 13; V: TRBV5-1; J: TRBJ2-7; size: .; CDR3: CASSLYTESEQYF; DNA: TGCGCCAGCAGCTTGTACACAGAGTCCGAGCAGTACTTC
D: .; length: 15; V: TRBV6-5; J: TRBJ1-5; size: .; CDR3: CASSYTGIGNQPQHF; DNA: TGTGCCAGCAGTTACACAGGGATAGGCAATCAGCCCCAGCATTTT
D: TRBD1; length: 13; V: TRBV19; J: TRBJ1-2; size: .; CDR3: CASSITGAYGYTF; DNA: TGTGCCAGTAGTATAACAGGGGCCTATGGCTACACCTTC
D: TRBD1; length: 13; V: TRBV5-6; J: TRBJ1-2; size: few; CDR3: CASSWTGVDGYTF; DNA: TGTGCCAGCAGCTGGACAGGGGTGGATGGCTACACCTTC
D: TRBD2; length: 15; V: TRBV29-1; J: TRBJ2-7; size: .; CDR3: CSVALAGGNSYEQYF; DNA: TGCAGCGTTGCCCTAGCGGGAGGCAACTCCTACGAGCAGTACTTC
D: .; length: 16; V: TRBV5-1; J: TRBJ2-1; size: .; CDR3: CASSLVGSASYNEQFF; DNA: TGCGCCAGCAGCTTGGTAGGTAGCGCCTCCTACAATGAGCAGTTCTTC
D: .; length: 12; V: TRBV19; J: TRBJ2-7; size: .; CDR3: CASSTSFSEQYF; DNA: TGTGCCAGTAGTACGTCCTTTAGCGAGCAGTACTTC
D: .; length: 12; V: TRBV2; J: TRBJ2-5; size: .; CDR3: CASRHLEETQYF; DNA: TGTGCCAGCAGGCACCTAGAAGAGACCCAGTACTTC
D: .; length: 14; V: TRBV7-9; J: TRBJ2-7; size: .; CDR3: CASSTDSFPYEQYF; DNA: TGTGCCAGCAGCACGGACAGCTTTCCCTACGAGCAGTACTTC
D: .; length: 14; V: TRBV6-6; J: TRBJ2-7; size: .; CDR3: CASSYSQGTYEQYF; DNA: TGTGCCAGCAGTTACTCGCAGGGTACCTACGAGCAGTACTTC
D: .; length: 14; V: TRBV6-5; J: TRBJ1-2; size: .; CDR3: CASRLQGSPGGYTF; DNA: TGTGCCAGCAGACTTCAGGGATCCCCCGGGGGCTACACCTTC
D: .; length: 14; V: TRBV6-5; J: TRBJ2-7; size: .; CDR3: CASSRVGVSYEQYF; DNA: TGTGCCAGCAGTCGGGTCGGAGTCTCCTACGAGCAGTACTTC
D: TRBD2; length: 13; V: TRBV5-6; J: TRBJ2-7; size: .; CDR3: CASAGGSAYEQYF; DNA: TGTGCCAGCGCGGGGGGGTCGGCCTACGAGCAGTACTTC
D: TRBD1; length: 14; V: TRBV5-1; J: TRBJ1-2; size: .; CDR3: CASSPPQGAGGYTF; DNA: TGCGCCAGCAGCCCCCCACAGGGGGCGGGAGGCTACACCTTC
D: .; length: 15; V: TRBV9; J: TRBJ1-4; size: .; CDR3: CASSVRDTAIGKLFF; DNA: TGTGCCAGCAGCGTACGGGACACGGCTATAGGAAAACTGTTTTTT
D: TRBD1; length: 14; V: TRBV6-6; J: TRBJ2-5; size: few; CDR3: CASSQTGGLETQYF; DNA: TGTGCCAGCAGTCAGACAGGGGGCTTAGAGACCCAGTACTTC
D: TRBD1; length: 16; V: TRBV7-2; J: TRBJ2-2; size: .; CDR3: CASSPLGTVGFRELFF; DNA: TGTGCCAGCAGCCCGCTAGGGACAGTGGGGTTTCGGGAGCTGTTTTTT
D: .; length: 11; V: TRBV29-1; J: TRBJ2-7; size: .; CDR3: CSVRQVYEQYF; DNA: TGCAGCGTAAGACAGGTCTACGAGCAGTACTTC
D: TRBD2; length: 15; V: TRBV6-4; J: TRBJ2-3; size: few; CDR3: CASSDSGGSTDTQYF; DNA: TGTGCCAGCAGTGACTCGGGAGGGAGCACAGATACGCAGTATTTT
D: TRBD1; length: 16; V: TRBV2; J: TRBJ2-7; size: .; CDR3: CASSRVKGQGTNEQYF; DNA: TGTGCCAGCAGTAGAGTTAAGGGACAGGGGACGAACGAGCAGTACTTC
D: .; length: 12; V: TRBV11-2; J: TRBJ1-1; size: .; CDR3: CASSLRDTEAFF; DNA: TGTGCCAGCAGCTTACGGGACACTGAAGCTTTCTTT
D: .; length: 15; V: TRBV18; J: TRBJ2-5; size: .; CDR3: CASSPMTTPGETQYF; DNA: TGTGCCAGCTCACCAATGACTACTCCCGGGGAGACCCAGTACTTC
D: .; length: 14; V: TRBV6-2/TRBV6-3; J: TRBJ1-5; size: few; CDR3: CASSYPDRDQPQHF; DNA: TGTGCCAGCAGTTACCCCGACAGAGATCAGCCCCAGCATTTT
D: .; length: 12; V: TRBV6-2/TRBV6-3; J: TRBJ1-1; size: .; CDR3: CASSYSVGEAFF; DNA: TGTGCCAGCAGTTACTCGGTCGGTGAAGCTTTCTTT
D: .; length: 14; V: TRBV10-3; J: TRBJ1-4; size: once; CDR3: CAISPGLPGEKLFF; DNA: TGTGCCATCAGTCCGGGACTGCCAGGGGAAAAACTGTTTTTT
D: .; length: 12; V: TRBV3-1/TRBV3-2; J: TRBJ2-1; size: once; CDR3: CATGSSYNEQFF; DNA: TGTGCCACGGGTAGCTCCTACAATGAGCAGTTCTTC
D: .; length: 13; V: TRBV20-1; J: TRBJ2-1; size: few; CDR3: CSASREAHNEQFF; DNA: TGCAGTGCTAGTCGCGAAGCCCACAATGAGCAGTTCTTC
D: TRBD1; length: 15; V: TRBV7-2; J: TRBJ2-7; size: once; CDR3: CASSFSTGDYYEQYF; DNA: TGTGCCAGCAGCTTTTCGACAGGGGATTACTACGAGCAGTACTTC
D: .; length: 11; V: TRBV29-1; J: TRBJ1-3; size: .; CDR3: CSVELGNTIYF; DNA: TGCAGCGTTGAACTGGGAAACACCATATATTTT
D: TRBD1; length: 14; V: TRBV6-6; J: TRBJ1-4; size: .; CDR3: CASSNQGAGEKLFF; DNA: TGTGCCAGCAGTAACCAGGGGGCGGGTGAAAAACTGTTTTTT
D: .; length: 15; V: TRBV6-5; J: TRBJ1-5; size: .; CDR3: CASFQGGSWGQPQHF; DNA: TGTGCCAGCTTTCAAGGGGGTTCCTGGGGTCAGCCCCAGCATTTT
D: TRBD1; length: 16; V: TRBV28; J: TRBJ2-5; size: .; CDR3: CASSRFGTGGLETQYF; DNA: TGTGCCAGCAGTAGGTTCGGGACAGGGGGGCTGGAGACCCAGTACTTC
D: .; length: 13; V: TRBV5-1; J: TRBJ1-5; size: .; CDR3: CASSLSVTGTQHF; DNA: TGCGCCAGCAGCTTATCTGTAACAGGAACCCAGCATTTT
D: TRBD2; length: 19; V: TRBV3-1/TRBV3-2; J: TRBJ2-2; size: .; CDR3: CASSQDRASGRLNTGELFF; DNA: TGTGCCAGCAGCCAAGATAGGGCTAGCGGGAGGCTGAACACCGGGGAGCTGTTTTTT
D: .; length: 15; V: TRBV6-2/TRBV6-3; J: TRBJ2-5; size: .; CDR3: CASSYVGSLKETQYF; DNA: TGTGCCAGCAGTTACGTGGGTAGCCTAAAAGAGACCCAGTACTTC
D: TRBD1; length: 14; V: TRBV19; J: TRBJ1-5; size: .; CDR3: CASWTGVMVQPQHF; DNA: TGTGCCAGTTGGACAGGGGTGATGGTACAGCCCCAGCATTTT
D: .; length: 15; V: TRBV27; J: TRBJ2-2; size: .; CDR3: CASSLAGRNTGELFF; DNA: TGTGCCAGCAGTTTAGCGGGGCGGAACACCGGGGAGCTGTTTTTT
D: .; length: 13; V: TRBV28; J: TRBJ2-4; size: .; CDR3: CATEGRSKNIQYF; DNA: TGTGCCACCGAGGGGAGGTCCAAAAACATTCAGTACTTC
D: TRBD1; length: 15; V: TRBV5-4; J: TRBJ2-7; size: .; CDR3: CASSSSGQGAWEQYF; DNA: TGTGCCAGCAGCTCCTCGGGACAGGGGGCGTGGGAGCAGTACTTC
D: TRBD1; length: 15; V: TRBV6-5; J: TRBJ2-7; size: few; CDR3: CASSTGTGGIYEQYF; DNA: TGTGCCAGCAGCACAGGGACAGGGGGCATCTACGAGCAGTACTTC
D: .; length: 16; V: TRBV19; J: TRBJ1-1; size: once; CDR3: CASSIGVGGTLTEAFF; DNA: TGTGCCAGTAGTATTGGGGTCGGAGGGACTTTAACTGAAGCTTTCTTT
D: .; length: 14; V: TRBV25-1; J: TRBJ1-6; size: .; CDR3: CASVPAGNNSPLHF; DNA: TGTGCCAGCGTACCCGCGGGTAATAATTCACCCCTCCACTTT
D: .; length: 15; V: TRBV29-1; J: TRBJ2-2; size: few; CDR3: CSVGKGRTNTGELFF; DNA: TGCAGCGTTGGTAAGGGGCGCACGAACACCGGGGAGCTGTTTTTT
D: .; length: 15; V: TRBV7-7; J: TRBJ2-5; size: .; CDR3: CASSLSPGAGETQYF; DNA: TGTGCTAGCAGCTTATCCCCAGGGGCTGGAGAGACCCAGTACTTC
D: TRBD1; length: 14; V: TRBV30; J: TRBJ1-4; size: .; CDR3: CACRPGTGKEKLFF; DNA: TGTGCCTGCCGCCCCGGGACAGGGAAAGAAAAACTGTTTTTT
D: TRBD1; length: 13; V: TRBV29-1; J: TRBJ2-7; size: .; CDR3: CSAEGQGSYEQYF; DNA: TGCAGCGCCGAGGGACAGGGGAGCTACGAGCAGTACTTC